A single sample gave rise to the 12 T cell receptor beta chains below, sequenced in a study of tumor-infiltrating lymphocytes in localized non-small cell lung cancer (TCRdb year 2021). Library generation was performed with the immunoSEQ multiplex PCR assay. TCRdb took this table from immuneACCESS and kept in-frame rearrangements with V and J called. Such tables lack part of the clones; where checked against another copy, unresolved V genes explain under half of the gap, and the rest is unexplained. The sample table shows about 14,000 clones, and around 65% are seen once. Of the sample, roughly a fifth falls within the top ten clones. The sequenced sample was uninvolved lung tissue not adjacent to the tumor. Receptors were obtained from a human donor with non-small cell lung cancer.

The DNA for the CDR3 is TGTGCCAGCAGCCCCGACAGGACCTTGAACACTGAAGCTTTCTTT. Amino acid sequence: CASSPDRTLNTEAFF. V gene TRBV6-5 combines with J gene TRBJ1-1; possibly TRBD1 for D (6 bases). There are 15 residues in the CDR3. CDR1 and CDR2 (germline): MNHEY, SVGAGI. V lost 6 bases and J lost 0, with 14 bases in between.

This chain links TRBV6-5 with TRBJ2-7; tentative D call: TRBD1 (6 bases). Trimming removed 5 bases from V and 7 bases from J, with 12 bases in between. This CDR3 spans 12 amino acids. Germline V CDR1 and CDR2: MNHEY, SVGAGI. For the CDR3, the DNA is TGTGCCAGCAGTCCGGGCCAGGGGGAGCAGTACTTC. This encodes CASSPGQGEQYF.

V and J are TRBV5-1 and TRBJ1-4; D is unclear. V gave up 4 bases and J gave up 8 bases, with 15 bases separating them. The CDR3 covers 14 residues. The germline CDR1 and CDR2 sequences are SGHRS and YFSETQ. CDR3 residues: CASSPVAKGEKLFF. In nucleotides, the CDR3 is TGCGCCAGCAGCCCTGTGGCGAAAGGGGAAAAACTGTTTTTT.

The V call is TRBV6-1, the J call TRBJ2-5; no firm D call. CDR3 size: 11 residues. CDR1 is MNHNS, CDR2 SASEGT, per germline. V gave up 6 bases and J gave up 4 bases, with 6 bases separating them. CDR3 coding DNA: TGTGCCAGCAGCCCCCGAGAGACCCAGTACTTC. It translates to CASSPRETQYF.

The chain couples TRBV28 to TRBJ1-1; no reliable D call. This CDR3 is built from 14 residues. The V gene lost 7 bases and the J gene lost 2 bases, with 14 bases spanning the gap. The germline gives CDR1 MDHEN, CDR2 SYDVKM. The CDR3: CASTLSGGNTEAFF. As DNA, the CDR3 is TGTGCCAGCACCCTCTCCGGTGGAAACACTGAAGCTTTCTTT.

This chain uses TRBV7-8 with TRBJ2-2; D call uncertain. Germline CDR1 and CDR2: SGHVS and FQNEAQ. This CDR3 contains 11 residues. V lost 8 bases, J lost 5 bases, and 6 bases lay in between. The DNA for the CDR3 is TGTGCCAGCCTCAATACCGGGGAGCTGTTTTTT. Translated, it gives CASLNTGELFF.

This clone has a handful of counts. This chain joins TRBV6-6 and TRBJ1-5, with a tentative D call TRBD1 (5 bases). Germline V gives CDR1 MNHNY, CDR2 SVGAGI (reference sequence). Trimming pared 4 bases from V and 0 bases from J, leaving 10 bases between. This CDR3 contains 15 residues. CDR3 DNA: TGTGCCAGCAGTTCAGAAGGGGATAGCAATCAGCCCCAGCATTTT. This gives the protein CASSSEGDSNQPQHF.

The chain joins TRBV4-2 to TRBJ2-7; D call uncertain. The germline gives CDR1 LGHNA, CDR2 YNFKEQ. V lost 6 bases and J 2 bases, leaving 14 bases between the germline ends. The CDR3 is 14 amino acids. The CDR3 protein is CASSPLEDAYEQYF. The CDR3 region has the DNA TGTGCCAGCAGTCCGCTCGAGGACGCCTACGAGCAGTACTTC.

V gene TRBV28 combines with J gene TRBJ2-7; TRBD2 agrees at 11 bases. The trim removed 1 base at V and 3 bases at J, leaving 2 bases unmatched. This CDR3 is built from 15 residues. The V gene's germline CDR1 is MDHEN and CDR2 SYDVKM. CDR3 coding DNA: TGTGCCAGCAGTTTATCTACTAGCGGGAGCTACGAGCAGTACTTC. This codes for CASSLSTSGSYEQYF.

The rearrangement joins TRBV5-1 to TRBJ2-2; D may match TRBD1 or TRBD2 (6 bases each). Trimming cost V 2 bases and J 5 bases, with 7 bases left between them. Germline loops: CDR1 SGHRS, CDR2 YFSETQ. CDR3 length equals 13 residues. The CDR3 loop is CASSLGGTGELFF. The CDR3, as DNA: TGCGCCAGCAGCTTAGGGGGGACCGGGGAGCTGTTTTTT.

For the CDR3, the DNA is TGTGCCAGCACCCCGGGTAACAGGGTCTCACCCCTCCACTTT. This codes for CASTPGNRVSPLHF. This rearrangement joins TRBV14 to TRBJ1-6, with D possibly being TRBD1 (6 bases). The CDR3 loop spans 14 amino acids. Trimming pared 7 bases from V and 10 bases from J, leaving 17 bases between. Looked up from germline, CDR1 is SGHDN and CDR2 is FVKESK.

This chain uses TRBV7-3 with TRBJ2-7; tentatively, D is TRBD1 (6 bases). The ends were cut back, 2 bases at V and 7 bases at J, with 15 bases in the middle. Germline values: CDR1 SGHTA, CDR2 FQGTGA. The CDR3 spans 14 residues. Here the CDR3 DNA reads TGTGCCAGCAGCTTAGACAGGTCTTCGGGAGAGCAGTACTTC. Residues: CASSLDRSSGEQYF.